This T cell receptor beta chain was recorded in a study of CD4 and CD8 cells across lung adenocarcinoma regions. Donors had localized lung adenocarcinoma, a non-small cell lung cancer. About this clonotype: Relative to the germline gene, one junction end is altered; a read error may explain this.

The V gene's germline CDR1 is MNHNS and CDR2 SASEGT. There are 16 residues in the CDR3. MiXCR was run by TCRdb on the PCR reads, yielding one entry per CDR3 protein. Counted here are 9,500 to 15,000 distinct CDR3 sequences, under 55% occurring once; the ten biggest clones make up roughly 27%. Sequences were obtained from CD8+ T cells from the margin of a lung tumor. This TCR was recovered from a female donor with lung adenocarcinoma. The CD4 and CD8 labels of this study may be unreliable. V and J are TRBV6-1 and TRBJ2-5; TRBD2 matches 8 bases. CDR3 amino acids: CASSPSGRPTPETQYF. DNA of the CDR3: TGTGCCAGCAGTCCTAGCGGGCGCCCAACCCCAGAGACGCAGTACTTC.